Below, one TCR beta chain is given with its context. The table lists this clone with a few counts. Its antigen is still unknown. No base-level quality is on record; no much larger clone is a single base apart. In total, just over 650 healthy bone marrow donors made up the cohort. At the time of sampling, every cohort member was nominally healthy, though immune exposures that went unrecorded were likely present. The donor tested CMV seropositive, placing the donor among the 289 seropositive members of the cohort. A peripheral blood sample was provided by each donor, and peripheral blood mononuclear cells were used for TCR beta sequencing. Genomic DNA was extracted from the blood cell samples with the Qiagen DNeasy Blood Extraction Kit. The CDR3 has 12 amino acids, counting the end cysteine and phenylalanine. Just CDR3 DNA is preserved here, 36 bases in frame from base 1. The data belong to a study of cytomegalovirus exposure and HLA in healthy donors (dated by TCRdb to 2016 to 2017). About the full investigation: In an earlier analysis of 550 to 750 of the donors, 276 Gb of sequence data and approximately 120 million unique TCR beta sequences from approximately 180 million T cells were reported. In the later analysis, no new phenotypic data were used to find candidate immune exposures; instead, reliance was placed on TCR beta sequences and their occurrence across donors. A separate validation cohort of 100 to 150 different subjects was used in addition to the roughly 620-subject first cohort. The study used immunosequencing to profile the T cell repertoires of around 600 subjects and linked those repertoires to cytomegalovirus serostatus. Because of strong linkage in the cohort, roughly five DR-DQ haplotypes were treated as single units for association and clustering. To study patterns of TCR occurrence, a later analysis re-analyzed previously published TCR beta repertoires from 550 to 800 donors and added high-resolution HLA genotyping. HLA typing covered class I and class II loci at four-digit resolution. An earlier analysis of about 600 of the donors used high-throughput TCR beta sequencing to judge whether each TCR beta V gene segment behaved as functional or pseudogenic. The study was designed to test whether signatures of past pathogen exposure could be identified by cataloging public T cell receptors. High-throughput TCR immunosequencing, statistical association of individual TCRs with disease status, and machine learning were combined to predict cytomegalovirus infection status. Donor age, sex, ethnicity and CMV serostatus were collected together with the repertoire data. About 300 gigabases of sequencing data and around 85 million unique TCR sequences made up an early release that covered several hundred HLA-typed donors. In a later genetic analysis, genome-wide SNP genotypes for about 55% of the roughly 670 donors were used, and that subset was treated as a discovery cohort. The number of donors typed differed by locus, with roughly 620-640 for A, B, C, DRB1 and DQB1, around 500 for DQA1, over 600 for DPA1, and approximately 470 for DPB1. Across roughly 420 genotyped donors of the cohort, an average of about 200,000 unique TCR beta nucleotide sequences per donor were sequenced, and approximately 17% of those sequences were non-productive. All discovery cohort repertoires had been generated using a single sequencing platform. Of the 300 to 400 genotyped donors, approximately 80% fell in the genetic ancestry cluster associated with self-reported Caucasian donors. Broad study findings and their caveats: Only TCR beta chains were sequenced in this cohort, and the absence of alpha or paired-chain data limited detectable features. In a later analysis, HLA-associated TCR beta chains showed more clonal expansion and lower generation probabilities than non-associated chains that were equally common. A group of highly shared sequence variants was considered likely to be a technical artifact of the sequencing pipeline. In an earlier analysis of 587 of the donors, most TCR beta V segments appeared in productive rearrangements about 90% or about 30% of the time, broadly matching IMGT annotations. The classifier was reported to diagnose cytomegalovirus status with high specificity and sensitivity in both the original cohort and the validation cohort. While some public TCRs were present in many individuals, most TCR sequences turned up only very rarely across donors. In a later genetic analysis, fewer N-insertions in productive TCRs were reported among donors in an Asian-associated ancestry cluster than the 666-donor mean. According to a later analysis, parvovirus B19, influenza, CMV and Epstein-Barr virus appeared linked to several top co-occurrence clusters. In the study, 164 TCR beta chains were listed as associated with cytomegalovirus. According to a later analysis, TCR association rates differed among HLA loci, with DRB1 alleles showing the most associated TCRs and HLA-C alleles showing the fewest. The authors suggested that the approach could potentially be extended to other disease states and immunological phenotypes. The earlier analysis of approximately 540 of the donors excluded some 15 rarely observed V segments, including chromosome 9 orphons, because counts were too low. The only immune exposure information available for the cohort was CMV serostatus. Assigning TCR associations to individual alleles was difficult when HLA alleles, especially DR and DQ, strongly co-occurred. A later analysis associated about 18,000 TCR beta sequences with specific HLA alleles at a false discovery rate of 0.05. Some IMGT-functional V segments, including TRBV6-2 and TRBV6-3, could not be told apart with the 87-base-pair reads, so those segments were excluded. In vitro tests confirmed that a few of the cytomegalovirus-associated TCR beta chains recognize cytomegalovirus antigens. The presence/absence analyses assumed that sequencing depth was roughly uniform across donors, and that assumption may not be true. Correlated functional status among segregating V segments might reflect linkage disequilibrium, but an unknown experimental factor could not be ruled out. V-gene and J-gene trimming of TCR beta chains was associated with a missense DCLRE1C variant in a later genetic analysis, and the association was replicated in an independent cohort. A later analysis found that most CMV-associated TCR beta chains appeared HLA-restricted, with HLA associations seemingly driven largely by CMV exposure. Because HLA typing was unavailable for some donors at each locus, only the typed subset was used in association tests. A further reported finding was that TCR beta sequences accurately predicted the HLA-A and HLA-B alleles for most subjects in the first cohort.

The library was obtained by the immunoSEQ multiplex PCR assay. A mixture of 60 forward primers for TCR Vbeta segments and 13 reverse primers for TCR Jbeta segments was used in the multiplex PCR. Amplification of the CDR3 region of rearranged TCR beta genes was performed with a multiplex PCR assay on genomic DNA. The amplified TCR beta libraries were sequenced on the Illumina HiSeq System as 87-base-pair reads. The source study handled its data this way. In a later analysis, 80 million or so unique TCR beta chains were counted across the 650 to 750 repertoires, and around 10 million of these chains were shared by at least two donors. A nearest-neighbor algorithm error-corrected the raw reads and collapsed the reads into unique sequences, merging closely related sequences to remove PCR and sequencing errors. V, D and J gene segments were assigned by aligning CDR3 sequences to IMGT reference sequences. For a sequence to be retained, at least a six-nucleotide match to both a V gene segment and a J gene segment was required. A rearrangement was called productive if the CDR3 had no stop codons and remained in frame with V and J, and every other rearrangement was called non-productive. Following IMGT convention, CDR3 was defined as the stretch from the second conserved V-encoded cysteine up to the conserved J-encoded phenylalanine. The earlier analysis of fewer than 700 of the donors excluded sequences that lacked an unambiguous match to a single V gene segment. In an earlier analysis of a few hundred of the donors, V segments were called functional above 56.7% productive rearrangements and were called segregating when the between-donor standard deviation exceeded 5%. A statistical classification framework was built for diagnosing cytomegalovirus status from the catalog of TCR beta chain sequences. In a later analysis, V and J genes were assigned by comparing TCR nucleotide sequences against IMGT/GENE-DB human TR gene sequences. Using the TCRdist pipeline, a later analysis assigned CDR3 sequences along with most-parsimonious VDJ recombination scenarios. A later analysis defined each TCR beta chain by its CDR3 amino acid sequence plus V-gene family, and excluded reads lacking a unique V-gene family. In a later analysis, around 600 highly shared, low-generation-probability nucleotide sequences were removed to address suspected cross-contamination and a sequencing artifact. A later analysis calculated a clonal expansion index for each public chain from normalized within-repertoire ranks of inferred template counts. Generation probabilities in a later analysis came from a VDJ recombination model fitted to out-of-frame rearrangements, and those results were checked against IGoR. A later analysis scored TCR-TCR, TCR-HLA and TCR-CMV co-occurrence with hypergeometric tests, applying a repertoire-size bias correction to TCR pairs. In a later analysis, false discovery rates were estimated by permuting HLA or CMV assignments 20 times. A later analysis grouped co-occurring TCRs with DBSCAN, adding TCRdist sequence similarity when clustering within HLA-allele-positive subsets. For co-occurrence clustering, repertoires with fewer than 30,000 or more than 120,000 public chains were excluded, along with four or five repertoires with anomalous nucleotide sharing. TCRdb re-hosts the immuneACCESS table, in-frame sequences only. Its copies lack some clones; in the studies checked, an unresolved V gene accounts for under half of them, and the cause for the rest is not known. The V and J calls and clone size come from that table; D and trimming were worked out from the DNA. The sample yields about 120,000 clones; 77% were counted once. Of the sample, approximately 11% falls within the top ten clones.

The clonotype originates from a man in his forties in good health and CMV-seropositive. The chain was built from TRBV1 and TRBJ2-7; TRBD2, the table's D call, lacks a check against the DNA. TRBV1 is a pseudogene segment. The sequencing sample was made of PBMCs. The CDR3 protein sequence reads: CTRRGAFYEQYF. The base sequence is TGCACCAGACGGGGGGCCTTCTACGAGCAGTACTTC.